These 22 T cell receptor beta chains were sequenced from one sample in a study of T cells after yellow fever vaccination. Via MiXCR, TCRdb re-called the 5' RACE reads, giving one row per CDR3 protein. Among roughly 120,000 distinct CDR3 sequences listed, about 7.4% were seen once. Specimen: CD4+ T cells sorted from PBMCs, collected roughly 10 days after the first yellow fever vaccination. These receptors were collected from a man between 18 and 35 years old who received the YFV17D yellow fever vaccine.

This clonotype was recorded many times. The V call is TRBV20-1, the J call TRBJ1-4; D is uncertain. The ends were cut back, 5 bases at V and 7 bases at J, with 14 bases in the middle. The CDR3 runs to 13 residues. Germline V gene data show CDR1 as DFQATT and CDR2 as SNEGSKA (reference sequence). CDR3 sequence reads: CSAYGPLGEKLFF. The CDR3 bases are TGCAGTGCTTACGGGCCCTTAGGTGAAAAACTGTTTTTT.

This clonotype was found many times. The rearrangement uses TRBV7-2 and TRBJ2-1; D remains ambiguous. Per germline, CDR1 SGHTA and CDR2 FQGNSA. The CDR3 is 12 amino acids. The V end lost 5 bases, the J end lost 5 bases, and 7 bases lay between the germline ends. CDR3 residues: CASSAFNNEQFF. CDR3 DNA sequence: TGTGCCAGCAGCGCCTTTAACAATGAGCAGTTCTTC. The complete variable domain, with remaining parts taken from reference TRBV7-2 and TRBJ2-1, reads GAGVSQSPSNKVTEKGKDVELRCDPISGHTALYWYRQSLGQGLEFLIYFQGNSAPDKSGLPSDRFSAERTGGSVSTLTIQRTQQEDSAVYLCASSAFNNEQFFGPGTRLTVL.

This clonotype was picked up many times. This sequence joins TRBV5-1 and TRBJ2-3, with 10 bases that match TRBD1. From germline, CDR1 is SGHRS and CDR2 YFSETQ. V lost 7 bases, J lost 2 bases, and 4 bases stayed unmatched. The CDR3 covers 14 residues. This CDR3 is CASGGQGYTDTQYF. The CDR3 DNA is TGCGCCAGCGGGGGACAGGGGTACACAGATACGCAGTATTTT.

This clonotype was seen repeatedly, ten times or more. The chain links TRBV5-1 to TRBJ1-2, with 9 nucleotides matching TRBD1. This CDR3 has 14 residues. CDR1 is SGHRS, CDR2 YFSETQ, per germline. Trimming cost V 1 base and J 8 bases; bases outside gene matches: 6. CDR3 nucleotide sequence: TGCGCCAGCAGCTTGAGGGGACAGGGAAACGGCTACACCTTC. It is translated as CASSLRGQGNGYTF.

In its sample, this clonotype was seen a few times. The genes are TRBV4-3 and TRBJ2-6; TRBD2 might be the D (7 bases). Per germline, CDR1 LGHNA and CDR2 YSLEER. CDR3 length: 19 residues. V dropped 3 bases and J dropped 1 base, with 19 bases sitting between them. The CDR3 reads CASSHGGGGIRSGANVLTF. CDR3 DNA sequence: TGCGCCAGCAGCCATGGAGGGGGGGGGATCAGATCTGGGGCCAACGTCCTGACTTTC.

This clonotype was recorded many times. The chain links TRBV7-7 to TRBJ2-3; 7 positions match TRBD1. CDR1 is SSHAT and CDR2 is FNYEAQ in the germline V gene (reference sequence). This CDR3 has 14 residues. Trimming at V came to 4 bases and at J to 3 bases, leaving 4 bases not matched to a gene. As DNA, the CDR3 is TGTGCCAGCAGCTCCGGACAGGCTACAGATACGCAGTATTTT. It specifies CASSSGQATDTQYF.

This clonotype was counted at least ten times. The chain joins TRBV4-1 to TRBJ2-3; D call uncertain. The CDR3 covers 16 residues. Germline-derived CDR1 and CDR2 are MGHRA and YSYEKL. V lost 3 bases, J lost 6 bases, and 19 bases lay in between. CDR3 in amino acids: CASSHLGRARMDTQYF. In DNA form, the CDR3 reads TGCGCCAGCAGCCACCTCGGACGTGCGCGGATGGATACGCAGTATTTT.

V and J are TRBV5-6 and TRBJ2-7; 7 nucleotides agree with TRBD2. V was pared by 8 bases and J by 3 bases, with 8 bases of the junction left unmatched. The CDR3 consists of 13 residues. Germline CDR1 SGHDT, CDR2 YYEEEE. CDR3 loop: CARSRGRLYEQYV. In nucleotides, the CDR3 is TGTGCCAGGAGCCGCGGGAGACTCTACGAGCAGTACGTC.

This clonotype was observed a few times. The V gene is TRBV7-2, the J gene TRBJ1-6; TRBD1 matches at 10 bases. Germline CDR1 is SGHTA and CDR2 is FQGNSA. The CDR3 has 16 residues. With V trimmed by 7 bases and J by 8 bases, 11 bases remained unmatched. The CDR3 sequence: CASIRIAGTGDSPLHF. The DNA for the CDR3 is TGTGCCAGCATAAGGATTGCCGGGACAGGGGATTCACCCCTCCACTTT.

This clonotype was counted ten times or more. J is TRBJ2-6 and V is TRBV7-2, with D unresolved. V was cut by 3 bases and J by 0 bases, with 3 bases left in between. The CDR3 length is 14 residues. Germline V CDR1 and CDR2: SGHTA, FQGNSA. CDR3 sequence: CASSFNSGANVLTF. The CDR3 nucleotides are TGTGCCAGCAGCTTTAACTCTGGGGCCAACGTCCTGACTTTC.

This clonotype was counted between two and nine times. This rearrangement joins TRBV5-1 to TRBJ1-1; D might be TRBD1 (5 bases). The germline gives CDR1 SGHRS, CDR2 YFSETQ. This CDR3 is 14 amino acids long. Between the trimmed V and J ends, which lost 1 base and 6 bases, there was a span of 13 bases. The CDR3: CASSLRGNLPEAFF. CDR3 nucleotides: TGCGCCAGCAGCTTGAGGGGCAATCTTCCTGAAGCTTTCTTT.

This clonotype was found a few times. This chain joins TRBV7-2 and TRBJ2-6; D not resolved. Trimming shortened V by 8 bases and J by 1 base, and 6 bases separated the two germline ends. Looked up from germline, CDR1 is SGHTA and CDR2 is FQGNSA. The CDR3 has 13 residues. The CDR3 DNA reads as TGTGCCAGCGAAGGTTCTGGGGCCAACGTCCTGACTTTC. It codes for CASEGSGANVLTF.

The genes are TRBV16 and TRBJ2-5; D uncertain. Trimming removed 0 bases from V and 3 bases from J, with 2 bases in between. Germline-derived CDR1 and CDR2 are KGHSY and FQNENV. The CDR3 has 12 residues. DNA of the CDR3: TGTGCCAGCAGCCAATCGAAAGAGACCCAGTACTTC. Translating it yields CASSQSKETQYF.

This clonotype was seen repeatedly, ten times or more. The chain recombines TRBV29-1 with TRBJ1-6; no firm D call. This CDR3 comprises 13 residues. Germline-derived CDR1 and CDR2 are SQVTM and ANQGSEA. As DNA, the CDR3 is TGCGCTTGTGGGCACTCCTATAATTCACCCCTCCACTTT. This codes for CACGHSYNSPLHF. The full variable domain, completed using reference TRBV29-1 and TRBJ1-6, is SAVISQKPSRDICQRGTSLTIQCQVDSQVTMMFWYRQQPGQSLTLIATANQGSEATYESGFVIDKFPISRPNLTFSTLTVSNMSPEDSSIYLCACGHSYNSPLHFGNGTRLTVT.

This clonotype was counted ten times or more. CDR3 region: CASSPLGGPTDTQYF. The CDR3 DNA reads as TGTGCCAGCTCACCTTTGGGAGGCCCAACAGATACGCAGTATTTT. V and J are TRBV18 and TRBJ2-3; possible D gene TRBD2, 6 bases. The V and J ends lost 3 bases and 3 bases respectively, with 13 bases between them. This CDR3 is 15 amino acids long. Germline V gives CDR1 KGHSH, CDR2 LQKENI.

This clonotype was picked up many times. The chain is built from TRBV4-2 and TRBJ2-3; D gene ambiguous. Trimming took off 2 bases at V and 1 base at J, with 13 bases between the two ends. This CDR3 region has 16 residues. Germline CDR1 and CDR2: LGHNA and YNFKEQ. CDR3 protein: CASSQMSAGGTDTQYF. CDR3 nucleotides: TGTGCCAGCAGCCAAATGTCCGCTGGAGGCACAGATACGCAGTATTTT.

This clonotype showed up many times. The chain is built from TRBV7-9 and TRBJ2-7; tentative D call: TRBD2 (6 bases). Trimming took off 2 bases at V and 6 bases at J, with 23 bases between the two ends. The CDR3 is 17 amino acids. Germline V gene sequence: CDR1 SEHNR, CDR2 FQNEAQ (reference sequence). This CDR3 reads CASSLYGTGLILIEQYF. CDR3 coding DNA: TGTGCCAGCAGCTTATATGGGACTGGCCTTATCTTGATCGAGCAGTACTTC.

This clonotype appeared many times. This rearrangement joins TRBV7-2 to TRBJ1-1; tentatively, D is TRBD1 (6 bases). V lost 9 bases, J lost 11 bases, and 25 bases lay in between. The germline gives CDR1 SGHTA, CDR2 FQGNSA. The CDR3 length is 14 residues. CDR3 amino acids: CASNNRDRRFMAFF. CDR3 in DNA: TGTGCCAGTAATAACCGAGACAGGAGGTTTATGGCTTTCTTT.

This clonotype was detected only once. The V and J genes are TRBV7-9 and TRBJ2-7, with TRBD1 matching 9 bases. Germline V gene data show CDR1 as SEHNR and CDR2 as FQNEAQ (reference sequence). CDR3 length: 12 residues. The ends lost 5 bases at V and 5 bases at J; junction bases unmatched: 1. CDR3 DNA sequence: TGTGCCAGCAGCCGGACAGGGGACGAGCAGTACTTC. It specifies CASSRTGDEQYF.

This clonotype was picked up many times. This chain connects TRBV5-6 to TRBJ1-4; TRBD1 aligns across 7 bases. From germline, CDR1 is SGHDT and CDR2 YYEEEE. Losses at the gene ends were 4 bases for V and 10 bases for J; bases not matched to a gene: 7. There are 13 residues in the CDR3. The CDR3 region has the DNA TGTGCCAGCAGCGCGTTACAGGGGATAAAACTGTTTTTT. It specifies CASSALQGIKLFF.

This clonotype appeared many times. CDR3: CATGDYGYTF. CDR3 in DNA: TGTGCCACCGGGGACTATGGCTACACCTTC. The V gene is TRBV28, the J gene TRBJ1-2, with unresolved D. Germline-derived CDR1 and CDR2 are MDHEN and SYDVKM. The V gene lost 10 bases and the J gene lost 3 bases, with 6 bases spanning the gap. The CDR3 spans 10 residues.

This clonotype was seen repeatedly, ten times or more. The chain couples TRBV7-2 to TRBJ1-6; D not resolved. The germline CDR1 and CDR2 sequences are SGHTA and FQGNSA. V was pared by 8 bases and J by 5 bases, with 16 bases between. CDR3 length: 15 amino acids. The CDR3 DNA reads as TGTGCCAGCTCCGAGTCCAGGCAGAATAATTCACCCCTCCACTTT. Protein: CASSESRQNNSPLHF.